This T cell receptor beta chain was found in a study of graft-versus-host responses after intestinal transplantation. Study context: For approximately three years after anti-thymocyte globulin induction, all recipients took tacrolimus and steroids. Study conclusions and caveats: Early after transplant, HvG declines were associated with peak levels of circulating GvH clones. GvH clones turned up in recipient marrow; some had shown up first in ileum or blood.

Sequencing was performed with immunoSEQ multiplex PCR; in TCRdb, only in-frame clones are kept and a portion is missing. The table includes roughly 89,000 clones, about 93% detected once. This CDR3 comprises 14 residues. V dropped 3 bases and J dropped 1 base, with 8 bases sitting between them. CDR1 is SEHNR and CDR2 is FQNEAQ in the germline V gene (reference sequence). On this clone: Its antigen is as yet unknown.

The clonotype was recovered from a human donor who received an intestinal transplant. V usage is TRBV7-9 and J usage is TRBJ2-3; TRBD1 is a possible D gene (5 bases). Source: unstimulated CD4+ T cells sorted from spleen or lymph node cells, taken before intestinal transplant. The CDR3: CASSLTAGTDTQYF. CDR3 DNA sequence: TGTGCCAGCAGCTTGACAGCCGGCACAGATACGCAGTATTTT.